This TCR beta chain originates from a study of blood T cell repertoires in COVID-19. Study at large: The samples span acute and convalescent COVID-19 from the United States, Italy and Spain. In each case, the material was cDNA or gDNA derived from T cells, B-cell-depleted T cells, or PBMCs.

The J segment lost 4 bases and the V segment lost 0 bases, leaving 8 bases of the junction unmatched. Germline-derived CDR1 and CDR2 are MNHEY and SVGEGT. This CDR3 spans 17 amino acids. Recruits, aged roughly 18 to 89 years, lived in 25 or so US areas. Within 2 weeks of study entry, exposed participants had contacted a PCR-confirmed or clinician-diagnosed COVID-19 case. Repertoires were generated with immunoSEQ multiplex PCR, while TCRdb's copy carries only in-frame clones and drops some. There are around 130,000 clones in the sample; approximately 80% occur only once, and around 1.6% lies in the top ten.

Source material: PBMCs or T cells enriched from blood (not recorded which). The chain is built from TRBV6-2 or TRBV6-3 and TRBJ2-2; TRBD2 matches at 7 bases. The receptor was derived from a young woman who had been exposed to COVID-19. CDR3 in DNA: TGTGCCAGCAGTTACTCGATTCCGGGAGGTGTCACCGGGGAGCTGTTTTTT. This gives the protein CASSYSIPGGVTGELFF.